This T cell receptor beta chain was observed in a study of blood T cell repertoires in COVID-19. Study details: Some COVID-19 samples were acute and others convalescent; all came from the United States, Italy and Spain. T cells, B-cell-depleted T cells, or PBMCs provided the cDNA or gDNA that served as material.

As handled by the study authors: Researchers report that nucleated cell counts were estimated from reference gene primer amplification. This table comes from immunoSEQ multiplex PCR, and its TCRdb copy is limited to in-frame clones, with some not included. The DNA gave D and trimming, while V, J and clone size come from that table. This table holds over 150,000 clones, about 72% found once. In germline, CDR1 is ENHRY, CDR2 SYGVKD. The CDR3 length is 15 residues. V lost 0 bases, J lost 6 bases, and 5 bases stayed unmatched. The source of this sequence is a woman aged 45-60 years who had recovered from COVID-19. The genes are TRBV10-3 and TRBJ1-5, with 7 bases aligning to TRBD1. The sample consisted of PBMCs or T cells enriched from blood (not recorded which). The DNA for the CDR3 is TGTGCCATCAGTGAGTCAGGAGGGGGCGTTCAGCCCCAGCATTTT. Translation gives CAISESGGGVQPQHF.